This TCR beta chain was sequenced for a study of identical twins. Findings and caveats of the study: Cross-sectional statistics, not tracking of the same donors, supported the conclusions. Models underestimated out-of-frame TCR alpha sharing in monozygotic twins. Invariant cells of the MAIT and iNKT types might have partly distorted the zero-insertion analyses. The abundant beta clonotypes from cord blood had fewer insertions, and memory repertoires had none of this.

TCRdb re-derived calls from the 5' RACE reads in MiXCR, one entry per CDR3 protein. The sample records approximately 350,000 distinct CDR3 sequences, more than 9% being singletons. Many counts were recorded for this clonotype. Its antigen is unknown. CDR1 MNHNY and CDR2 SVGAGI come from the germline V gene (reference sequence). V lost 6 bases, J lost 4 bases, and 12 bases lay in between. The CDR3 is 13 residues long. Another study also made use of these data, one on yellow fever vaccine responses in identical twins.

The chain carries TRBV6-6 and TRBJ1-2; D possibly corresponds to TRBD1 (5 bases). The sequence came from a woman between 18 and 29 years old in good health. The sequencing sample was made of CD8+ T cells sorted from blood. CDR3 nucleotides: TGTGCCAGCAGCCATGACAGCCTCTATGGCTACACCTTC. This sequence encodes CASSHDSLYGYTF.